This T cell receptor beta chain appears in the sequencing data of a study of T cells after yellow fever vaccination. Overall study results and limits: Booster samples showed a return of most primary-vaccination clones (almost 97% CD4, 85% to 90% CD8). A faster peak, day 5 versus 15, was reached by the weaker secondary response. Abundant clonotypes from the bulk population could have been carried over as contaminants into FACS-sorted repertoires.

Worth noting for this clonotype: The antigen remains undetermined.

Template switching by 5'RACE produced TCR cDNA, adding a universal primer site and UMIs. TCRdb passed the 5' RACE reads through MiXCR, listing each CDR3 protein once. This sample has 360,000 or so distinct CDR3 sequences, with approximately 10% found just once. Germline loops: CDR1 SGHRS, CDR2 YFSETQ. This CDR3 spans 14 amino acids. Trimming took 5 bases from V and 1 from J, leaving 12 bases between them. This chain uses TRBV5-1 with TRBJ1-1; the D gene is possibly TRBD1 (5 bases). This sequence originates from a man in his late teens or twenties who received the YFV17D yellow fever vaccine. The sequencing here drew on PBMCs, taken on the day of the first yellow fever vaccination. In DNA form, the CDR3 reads TGCGCCAGCAGAGCAGGGACTCCGAACACTGAAGCTTTCTTT. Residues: CASRAGTPNTEAFF.